The sequence of this T cell receptor (beta chain) was determined in a study of Ad26.COV2.S vaccination and SARS-CoV-2 variants. Turning to the study itself: The authors gave Ad26.COV2.S intramuscularly, either once or twice 56 days apart. Study-wide results and limits: Recipients of either vaccine or placebo displayed similar breadth of non-spike TCRs.

With regard to this clone: Its antigen is not known.

Repertoires were generated with immunoSEQ multiplex PCR, while TCRdb's copy carries only in-frame clones and drops some. This repertoire shows about 400,000 clones, approximately 92% found once; its top ten account for around 1.7%. As for treatment: some 20 received Ad26.COV2.S at low or high dose, single or two shots; five or six received placebo; per-sample allocation not given. Sampling happened 63 days after the first vaccine or placebo injection. The specimen was peripheral blood, collected in a trial of Ad26.COV2.S vaccine versus placebo. This TCR came from a person aged 18-65 years who received the Ad26.COV2.S COVID-19 vaccine or a placebo.

CDR3 amino acids: CAWSSRTYNQPQHF. The CDR3 coding sequence is TGTGCCTGGAGTTCCAGAACTTACAATCAGCCCCAGCATTTT. This chain connects TRBV30 to TRBJ1-5; D gene uncertain. V lost 2 bases and J 3 bases, leaving 11 bases between the germline ends. The CDR3 consists of 14 residues. Germline V gives CDR1 GTSNPN, CDR2 SVGIG (reference sequence). Together with reference TRBV30 and TRBJ1-5, the CDR3 gives the full variable domain: SQTIHQWPATLVQPVGSPLSLECTVEGTSNPNLYWYRQAAGRGLQLLFYSVGIGQISSEVPQNLSASRPQDRQFILSSKKLLLSDSGFYLCAWSSRTYNQPQHFGDGTRLSIL.